Listed below are T cell receptor beta chains from one sample, sequenced in a study of cytomegalovirus exposure and HLA in healthy donors. Some clones are missing from TCRdb's copy, which holds only in-frame ones; the method was immunoSEQ multiplex PCR. Here the sample spans fewer than 70,000 clones, about four fifths being singletons. Sequenced sample: PBMCs. The receptors come from a middle-aged woman in good health and CMV-seronegative. Both conserved end residues are part of each CDR3. The D gene is left open where the match is weak. Some rows have no size entry. The others give once, few or many, or a class for an expanded clone.

d_call: .; clone_size: .; j_call: TRBJ2-7; v_call: TRBV18; cdr3_nt: TGTGCCAGCTCACCAAATCAGGGCATCTCCTACGAGCAGTACTTC; cdr3_aa: CASSPNQGISYEQYF
d_call: TRBD2; clone_size: .; j_call: TRBJ2-7; v_call: TRBV5-4; cdr3_nt: TGTGCCAGCAGGGGGACTAGCGGGGAGTCCTACGAGCAGTACTTC; cdr3_aa: CASRGTSGESYEQYF
d_call: .; clone_size: .; j_call: TRBJ1-1; v_call: TRBV28; cdr3_nt: TGTGCCAGCAGTTTTCTAACCGGAGACAGCCGCACTGAAGCTTTCTTT; cdr3_aa: CASSFLTGDSRTEAFF
d_call: .; clone_size: .; j_call: TRBJ2-4; v_call: TRBV11-2; cdr3_nt: TGTGCCAGCAGCTTAGAGGGGGCGGCCAAAAACATTCAGTACTTC; cdr3_aa: CASSLEGAAKNIQYF
d_call: TRBD1; clone_size: once; j_call: TRBJ2-7; v_call: TRBV5-4; cdr3_nt: TGTGCCAACAGGAGGACAGGGGGTCTCTCTCACGAGCAGTACTTC; cdr3_aa: CANRRTGGLSHEQYF
d_call: .; clone_size: .; j_call: TRBJ2-2; v_call: TRBV27; cdr3_nt: TGTGCCAGCACTCTAGGAAGGAGCAACACCGGGGAGCTGTTTTTT; cdr3_aa: CASTLGRSNTGELFF
d_call: .; clone_size: .; j_call: TRBJ2-5; v_call: TRBV2; cdr3_nt: TGTGCCAGCAAGGTTCGGCGGGAAGAGACCCAGTACTTC; cdr3_aa: CASKVRREETQYF
d_call: .; clone_size: .; j_call: TRBJ2-2; v_call: TRBV19; cdr3_nt: TGTGCCAGTAGTGGGGCAGGGACTTTCACCGGGGAGCTGTTTTTT; cdr3_aa: CASSGAGTFTGELFF
d_call: TRBD2; clone_size: .; j_call: TRBJ2-7; v_call: TRBV4-1; cdr3_nt: TGCGCCAGCAGCCAGGGTCGACTAGCGGTAAGCTCCTACGAGCAGTACTTC; cdr3_aa: CASSQGRLAVSSYEQYF
d_call: .; clone_size: .; j_call: TRBJ2-1; v_call: TRBV19; cdr3_nt: TGTGCCAGTAGTCCGGAAGAGGGAAGCTCCTACAATGAGCAGTTCTTC; cdr3_aa: CASSPEEGSSYNEQFF
d_call: TRBD1; clone_size: few; j_call: TRBJ2-2; v_call: TRBV18; cdr3_nt: TGTGCCAGCTCACCGTTCAACAGGGGCACCGGGGAGCTGTTTTTT; cdr3_aa: CASSPFNRGTGELFF
d_call: .; clone_size: .; j_call: TRBJ2-7; v_call: TRBV25-1; cdr3_nt: TGTGCCAGCAGTCCAACAGGTACCTACGAGCAGTACTTC; cdr3_aa: CASSPTGTYEQYF
d_call: TRBD2; clone_size: .; j_call: TRBJ2-3; v_call: TRBV4-1; cdr3_nt: TGCGCCAGCAGCCAAGATAGAACTAGCGGGTACACAGATACGCAGTATTTT; cdr3_aa: CASSQDRTSGYTDTQYF
d_call: .; clone_size: .; j_call: TRBJ2-7; v_call: TRBV5-1; cdr3_nt: TGCGCCAGCAGCTCGCAGGGGAACGAGCAGTACTTC; cdr3_aa: CASSSQGNEQYF
d_call: .; clone_size: .; j_call: TRBJ2-7; v_call: TRBV9; cdr3_nt: TGTGCCAGCAGCGTAGTGGAGGGCTCCTACGAGCAGTACTTC; cdr3_aa: CASSVVEGSYEQYF
d_call: .; clone_size: .; j_call: TRBJ1-2; v_call: TRBV7-2; cdr3_nt: TGTGCCAGCAGCTTATCGGCAGGGGTGTATGGCTACACCTTC; cdr3_aa: CASSLSAGVYGYTF
d_call: TRBD2; clone_size: .; j_call: TRBJ2-7; v_call: TRBV6-4; cdr3_nt: TGTGCCAGCAGCATACTAGCGGGACCCTACGAGCAGTACTTC; cdr3_aa: CASSILAGPYEQYF
d_call: .; clone_size: once; j_call: TRBJ2-1; v_call: TRBV19; cdr3_nt: TGTGCCAGTACCCCGAGGGCGGGAACAGGGGACAATGAGCAGTTCTTC; cdr3_aa: CASTPRAGTGDNEQFF
d_call: .; clone_size: .; j_call: TRBJ1-2; v_call: TRBV28; cdr3_nt: TGTGCCAGCAGTTTAGGGGCAAATGGCTACACCTTC; cdr3_aa: CASSLGANGYTF
d_call: TRBD2; clone_size: once; j_call: TRBJ2-1; v_call: TRBV5-4; cdr3_nt: TGTGCCAGCAGCCTAGGACTAGCCGATGAGCAGTTCTTC; cdr3_aa: CASSLGLADEQFF
d_call: .; clone_size: .; j_call: TRBJ2-5; v_call: TRBV5-6; cdr3_nt: TGTGCCAGCAGCTTGGCAGGCCGAGAGACCCAGTACTTC; cdr3_aa: CASSLAGRETQYF
d_call: TRBD1; clone_size: .; j_call: TRBJ1-1; v_call: TRBV19; cdr3_nt: TGTGCCAGTAGTATACCTTGGACAGGGGGGAGCACTGAAGCTTTCTTT; cdr3_aa: CASSIPWTGGSTEAFF
d_call: .; clone_size: few; j_call: TRBJ2-7; v_call: TRBV10-1; cdr3_nt: TGCGCCAGCAGTGATGGAGCGAACGAGCAGTACTTC; cdr3_aa: CASSDGANEQYF